Listed here are 30 T cell receptor beta chains from one sample, sequenced in a study of CD8 T cells in Susac syndrome. Reverse transcription of about 0.5 to 1 ug RNA used random hexamers. TCRdb reprocessed the immunoSEQ multiplex PCR reads via MiXCR and lists one record per CDR3 protein. Among around 200,000 distinct CDR3 sequences listed, about 93% were seen once. The sequencing input was CD8+ T cells from PBMCs. Source of these receptors: a human donor with multiple sclerosis.

The rearrangement joins TRBV15 to TRBJ1-2, with 7 bases fitting TRBD1. Trimming cost V 1 base and J 6 bases; bases outside gene matches: 8. Per germline, CDR1 LNHNV and CDR2 YYDKDF (reference sequence). The CDR3 is made up of 15 amino acids. CDR3 sequence (DNA): TGTGCCACCAGCAGAGCGACAGGGATAGAGGATGGCTACACCTTC. It codes for CATSRATGIEDGYTF.

Only one count was recorded for this clonotype. The chain employs TRBV30 and TRBJ1-2; D perhaps matches TRBD1 (6 bases). Germline values: CDR1 GTSNPN, CDR2 SVGIG (reference sequence). V was clipped by 6 bases and J by 8 bases, with 10 bases between them. The CDR3 is 10 residues long. CDR3 sequence reads: CACKGGGYTF. CDR3 coding DNA: TGTGCCTGCAAGGGGGGCGGCTACACCTTC.

The chain carries TRBV27 and TRBJ2-1; TRBD2 matches 9 bases. Germline values: CDR1 MNHEY, CDR2 SMNVEV (reference sequence). This CDR3 comprises 15 residues. Unmatched junction bases numbered 11, after V lost 8 bases and J lost 6 bases. The CDR3 sequence is CASRRAGGSLNEQFF. In nucleotides, the CDR3 is TGTGCCAGCCGACGAGCGGGGGGCTCTCTCAATGAGCAGTTCTTC.

The V call is TRBV9, the J call TRBJ1-6; weak D call: TRBD1 (6 bases). Per germline, CDR1 SGDLS and CDR2 YYNGEE. Trimming shortened V by 3 bases and J by 0 bases, and 16 bases separated the two germline ends. This CDR3 region has 18 residues. CDR3: CASSASGTLSSYNSPLHF. CDR3 bases: TGTGCCAGCAGCGCCTCCGGGACACTGAGCTCCTATAATTCACCCCTCCACTTT. Full variable domain (remainder filled in from reference TRBV9 and TRBJ1-6): DSGVTQTPKHLITATGQRVTLRCSPRSGDLSVYWYQQSLDQGLQFLIQYYNGEERAKGNILERFSAQQFPDLHSELNLSSLELGDSALYFCASSASGTLSSYNSPLHFGNGTRLTVT.

The V gene is TRBV20-1, the J gene TRBJ2-7; 9 bases align to TRBD1. With 6 bases clipped from V and 2 bases from J, the junction kept 8 bases outside the gene matches. This CDR3 spans 14 amino acids. Germline CDR1 is DFQATT and CDR2 is SNEGSKA (reference sequence). CDR3 nucleotides: TGCAGTGCCAGTACGGGACAGGGAACCTACGAGCAGTACTTC. Residues: CSASTGQGTYEQYF.

This rearrangement joins TRBV12-3 or TRBV12-4 to TRBJ1-2; D is perhaps TRBD1 (5 bases). There are 13 residues in the CDR3. The V gene lost 7 bases and the J gene lost 6 bases, with 15 bases spanning the gap. CDR3 in DNA: TGTGCCAGCACCCCCCGGGGGATTCATGGCTACACCTTC. Its protein is CASTPRGIHGYTF.

This clonotype was counted once. The chain recombines TRBV7-9 with TRBJ2-3; D could derive from TRBD1 or TRBD2 (5 bases each). V was pared by 5 bases and J by 6 bases, with 18 bases between. The germline CDR1 and CDR2 sequences are SEHNR and FQNEAQ (reference sequence). The CDR3 contains 15 residues. This CDR3 is CASSPLTAEGDTQYF. The DNA of the CDR3 is TGTGCCAGCAGCCCGCTGACGGCTGAGGGGGATACGCAGTATTTT. The full variable domain, rest sourced from reference TRBV7-9 and TRBJ2-3, is DTGVSQNPRHKITKRGQNVTFRCDPISEHNRLYWYRQTLGQGPEFLTYFQNEAQLEKSRLLSDRFSAERPKGSFSTLEIQRTEQGDSAMYLCASSPLTAEGDTQYFGPGTRLTVL.

This chain connects TRBV7-9 to TRBJ1-2; 7 bases match TRBD1. The V and J ends lost 2 bases and 4 bases, in that order; junction bases with no gene match: 13. The V gene's germline CDR1 is SEHNR and CDR2 FQNEAQ (reference sequence). The CDR3 length is 17 residues. This chain's CDR3 is CASSLPPHTGEGYGYTF. CDR3 DNA sequence: TGTGCCAGCAGCTTACCTCCACATACAGGGGAGGGCTATGGCTACACCTTC. The full variable domain, completed using reference TRBV7-9 and TRBJ1-2, is DTGVSQNPRHKITKRGQNVTFRCDPISEHNRLYWYRQTLGQGPEFLTYFQNEAQLEKSRLLSDRFSAERPKGSFSTLEIQRTEQGDSAMYLCASSLPPHTGEGYGYTFGSGTRLTVV.

This chain connects TRBV4-2 to TRBJ2-3; D perhaps matches TRBD1 (5 bases). V shed 1 base and J shed 6 bases, with 14 bases lying between them. CDR1 is LGHNA, CDR2 YNFKEQ, per germline. The CDR3 has 15 residues. The CDR3 reads CASSQVTGYGDTQYF. The CDR3 DNA reads as TGTGCCAGCAGCCAAGTAACAGGATACGGCGATACGCAGTATTTT.

This chain uses TRBV4-2 with TRBJ2-3; 7 nucleotides align to TRBD1. The CDR3 consists of 19 residues. Losses at the gene ends were 5 bases for V and 0 bases for J; bases not matched to a gene: 17. Germline CDR1 is LGHNA and CDR2 is YNFKEQ. CDR3 residues: CASSFQGVSLTTSTDTQYF. CDR3 nucleotides: TGTGCCAGCAGCTTTCAGGGGGTCTCTCTCACTACGAGCACAGATACGCAGTATTTT.

This rearrangement joins TRBV6-5 to TRBJ2-1, with 12 bases identical to TRBD2. The ends lost 4 bases at V and 0 bases at J; junction bases unmatched: 7. Germline V gene lookup returns CDR1 MNHEY and CDR2 SVGAGI. The CDR3 totals 18 residues. CDR3 amino acids: CASSLLAGGPPSYNEQFF. CDR3 DNA sequence: TGTGCCAGCAGTTTACTAGCGGGAGGCCCACCCTCCTACAATGAGCAGTTCTTC.

The genes are TRBV6-1 and TRBJ1-1; D is unclear. Trimming removed 6 bases at V and 1 base at J, with 18 bases between. Germline values: CDR1 MNHNS, CDR2 SASEGT. The CDR3 spans 16 residues. CDR3 residues: CASSPGWIAGNTEAFF. The CDR3 nucleotides are TGTGCCAGCAGCCCGGGTTGGATCGCCGGGAACACTGAAGCTTTCTTT.

The chain joins TRBV20-1 to TRBJ1-1; perhaps TRBD1 as D (6 bases). Trimming removed 6 bases from V and 3 bases from J, with 17 bases in between. The CDR3 loop spans 14 amino acids. In germline, CDR1 is DFQATT, CDR2 SNEGSKA (reference sequence). CDR3 nucleotide sequence: TGCAGTGCGAGAACAGGGACGCGGGACACTGAAGCTTTCTTT. It encodes CSARTGTRDTEAFF.

The rearrangement joins TRBV5-1 to TRBJ2-7; 9 positions agree with TRBD1. The germline CDR1 and CDR2 sequences are SGHRS and YFSETQ. Trimming cost V 3 bases and J 7 bases; bases outside gene matches: 8. CDR3 length: 14 residues. In DNA form, the CDR3 reads TGCGCCAGCAGCTCCGGGACAGGGCAAGGAGAGCAGTACTTC. This gives the protein CASSSGTGQGEQYF.

The V and J genes are TRBV5-1 and TRBJ1-2; no definite D call. Germline CDR1 SGHRS, CDR2 YFSETQ. The V and J ends lost 6 bases and 4 bases respectively, with 13 bases between them. This CDR3 contains 13 residues. CDR3 amino acids: CASKGGEIYGYTF. The CDR3 DNA sequence: TGCGCCAGCAAGGGCGGCGAAATCTATGGCTACACCTTC.

This clonotype is a singleton in its sample. This chain connects TRBV27 to TRBJ1-1; maybe TRBD1 (6 bases). This CDR3 is 14 amino acids long. The V and J ends lost 7 bases and 4 bases respectively, with 16 bases between them. Germline V CDR1 and CDR2: MNHEY, SMNVEV (reference sequence). CDR3 amino acids: CASTLGGIGTEAFF. Here the CDR3 DNA reads TGTGCCAGCACTCTAGGGGGTATCGGCACTGAAGCTTTCTTT.

The rearrangement links TRBV6-5 to TRBJ1-1; D is perhaps TRBD1 (5 bases). Trimming shortened V by 7 bases and J by 3 bases, and 12 bases separated the two germline ends. Germline V gene sequence: CDR1 MNHEY, CDR2 SVGAGI. The CDR3 length is 13 residues. CDR3: CASTGGTHTEAFF. For the CDR3, the DNA is TGTGCCAGCACTGGGGGGACCCACACTGAAGCTTTCTTT.

This clonotype appeared a few times. The rearrangement joins TRBV12-5 to TRBJ1-1; D unclear. The CDR3 has 12 residues. With 1 base removed from V and 4 bases from J, the gap between germline ends came to 4 bases. Per germline, CDR1 LGHNT and CDR2 FRNRAP. CDR3 DNA sequence: TGTGCTAGTGGTTTGGGGGGCACTGAAGCTTTCTTT. Encoded protein: CASGLGGTEAFF.

J is TRBJ2-7 and V is TRBV6-5; D is possibly TRBD2 (6 bases). The CDR3 contains 17 residues. Germline V gene sequence: CDR1 MNHEY, CDR2 SVGAGI. V was shortened by 2 bases and J by 1 base, with 18 bases between the two germline ends. This chain's CDR3 is CASSYHRSGEGSYEQYF. The DNA for the CDR3 is TGTGCCAGCAGTTACCATCGGTCGGGGGAAGGGTCCTACGAGCAGTACTTC.

V gene TRBV2 combines with J gene TRBJ1-2; D is unclear. V lost 0 bases and J 4 bases, leaving 9 bases between the germline ends. Germline lookup yields CDR1 SNHLY and CDR2 FYNNEI. CDR3 length equals 14 residues. The CDR3 bases are TGTGCCAGCAGTGAAGCCCCAGCGACCTATGGCTACACCTTC. Protein: CASSEAPATYGYTF.

The chain uses TRBV13 and TRBJ2-2; D not certain. Trimming removed 7 bases at V and 6 bases at J, with 15 bases between. CDR1 is PRHDT, CDR2 FYEKMQ, per germline (reference sequence). The CDR3 length is 14 residues. DNA of the CDR3: TGTGCCAGCACCCGAGTAGACGAGCCCGGGGAGCTGTTTTTT. This codes for CASTRVDEPGELFF.

This clonotype is a singleton in its sample. This chain joins TRBV30 and TRBJ1-1; D might be TRBD1 (5 bases). The CDR3 extends over 14 amino acids. The germline gives CDR1 GTSNPN, CDR2 SVGIG (reference sequence). The V and J ends lost 5 bases and 0 bases respectively, with 13 bases between them. CDR3 amino acids: CAWGVDTLNTEAFF. The CDR3 bases are TGTGCCTGGGGGGTGGACACCCTGAACACTGAAGCTTTCTTT.

This chain connects TRBV12-3 or TRBV12-4 to TRBJ1-2; D might be TRBD1 (5 bases). Trimming pared 5 bases from V and 8 bases from J, leaving 15 bases between. The CDR3 runs 13 residues. CDR3 DNA: TGTGCCAGCAGTCCCGGGACCCTCGGGGGCTACACCTTC. It codes for CASSPGTLGGYTF.

The genes are TRBV7-8 and TRBJ2-7, with 10 positions matching TRBD1. This CDR3 has 15 residues. Per germline, CDR1 SGHVS and CDR2 FQNEAQ. V gave up 5 bases and J gave up 5 bases; unmatched junction bases: 9. The CDR3 spells CASSPARDRGHEQYF. The DNA for the CDR3 is TGTGCCAGCAGCCCAGCCCGGGACAGGGGTCACGAGCAGTACTTC.

The table lists this clonotype with a few counts. The chain links TRBV5-1 to TRBJ2-7; 7 positions match TRBD1. After removal of 0 bases from V and 5 bases from J, the junction contained 8 bases not matched to a gene. CDR1 and CDR2 (germline): SGHRS, YFSETQ. The CDR3 covers 15 residues. CDR3 in amino acids: CASSLVDGTVDEQYF. CDR3 DNA sequence: TGCGCCAGCAGCTTGGTCGACGGGACAGTGGACGAGCAGTACTTC.

The chain links TRBV19 to TRBJ1-1, with 9 bases that match TRBD1. Germline CDR1 and CDR2: LNHDA and SQIVND (reference sequence). This CDR3 has 15 residues. The junction had 12 bases not matched to a gene; V was cut back by 5 bases and J by 8 bases. The CDR3 protein is CASSSAGTGSTEAFF. Here the CDR3 DNA reads TGTGCCAGTAGTTCAGCCGGGACAGGGAGTACGGAAGCTTTCTTT.

This rearrangement joins TRBV5-1 to TRBJ2-3; TRBD2 matches 12 bases. This CDR3 comprises 16 residues. CDR1 is SGHRS and CDR2 is YFSETQ in the germline V gene. Trimming removed 2 bases from V and 6 bases from J; junction bases left unmatched: 7. The CDR3 here is CASSLGLAGTLDTQYF. CDR3 sequence (DNA): TGCGCCAGCAGCTTAGGACTAGCGGGGACCTTGGATACGCAGTATTTT.

This clonotype has only one observation. V and J are TRBV9 and TRBJ2-5, with 12 positions matching TRBD2. After removal of 4 bases from V and 2 bases from J, the junction contained 6 bases not matched to a gene. Germline lookup yields CDR1 SGDLS and CDR2 YYNGEE. The CDR3 contains 16 residues. The CDR3 region has the DNA TGTGCCAGCAGCTTGTGGACTAGCGGGGCTCAAGAGACCCAGTACTTC. It codes for CASSLWTSGAQETQYF.

The chain has TRBV6-5 and TRBJ2-7; 7 positions agree with TRBD1. After removal of 6 bases from V and 1 base from J, the junction contained 3 bases not matched to a gene. This CDR3 has 13 amino acids. Germline CDR1 and CDR2: MNHEY and SVGAGI. The CDR3 is CASRQQGSYEQYF. The CDR3, as DNA: TGTGCCAGCAGGCAACAGGGGTCCTACGAGCAGTACTTC.

V is TRBV7-8 and J is TRBJ2-1; D is ambiguous. The V end lost 1 base, the J end lost 6 bases, and 7 bases lay between the germline ends. CDR1 and CDR2 (germline): SGHVS, FQNEAQ. CDR3 length equals 13 residues. The CDR3 region has the DNA TGTGCCAGCAGCTTAGGAGCGTCCAATGAGCAGTTCTTC. This codes for CASSLGASNEQFF.